The 17 T cell receptor beta chains in this list originate from one sample, sequenced in a study of T cell responses to AZD1222 COVID-19 vaccine. Assay: immunoSEQ multiplex PCR; the TCRdb copy retains only in-frame clones and omits some. The sample holds over 110,000 clones, roughly 92% seen once. This specimen consisted of peripheral blood, obtained 28 days after the second AZD1222 dose. These receptors were collected from an adult who received the AZD1222 COVID-19 vaccine.

The rearrangement links TRBV5-1 to TRBJ1-1, with 10 bases that match TRBD1. CDR3 length: 18 amino acids. Germline lookup yields CDR1 SGHRS and CDR2 YFSETQ. Trimming took 3 bases from V and 4 from J; bases not matched to a gene: 15. The CDR3 DNA follows: TGCGCCAGCAGCTCCCCGACTCCGGGACAGGGGTGGACCACTGAAGCTTTCTTT. Amino acids: CASSSPTPGQGWTTEAFF. The variable domain in full, with the rest retrieved from reference TRBV5-1 and TRBJ1-1, is KAGVTQTPRYLIKTRGQQVTLSCSPISGHRSVSWYQQTPGQGLQFLFEYFSETQRNKGNFPGRFSGRQFSNSRSEMNVSTLELGDSALYLCASSSPTPGQGWTTEAFFGQGTRLTVV.

The chain has TRBV12-3 or TRBV12-4 and TRBJ2-2, with 9 bases identical to TRBD1. The CDR3 has 12 residues. Germline trimming cut 6 bases from V and 13 bases from J; bases unmatched to any gene: 6. Here the CDR3 reads CASSSGQGRLFF. DNA of the CDR3: TGTGCCAGCAGCTCAGGACAGGGGAGGCTGTTTTTT.

V usage is TRBV19 and J usage is TRBJ1-1; D not resolved. Trimming took 0 bases from V and 6 from J, leaving 14 bases between them. The germline gives CDR1 LNHDA, CDR2 SQIVND (reference sequence). This CDR3 is 15 amino acids long. CDR3 nucleotides: TGTGCCAGTAGTATAGACGGCAGGACGACCGCTGAAGCTTTCTTT. Its translation: CASSIDGRTTAEAFF.

The chain employs TRBV7-2 and TRBJ2-1, with a tentative D call TRBD2 (5 bases). The CDR3 is 15 residues long. CDR1 is SGHTA, CDR2 FQGNSA, per germline. V lost 1 base to trimming and J lost 9 bases, with 16 bases between them. The CDR3 here is CASSLGLALFSEQFF. The CDR3 DNA reads TGTGCCAGCAGCTTAGGTCTAGCTCTTTTCAGTGAGCAGTTCTTC.

CDR3 protein: CASSQDSPMRAFF. In DNA form, the CDR3 reads TGTGCCAGCAGCCAGGACAGTCCTATGCGAGCTTTCTTT. The chain links TRBV7-9 to TRBJ1-1, with D perhaps TRBD1 (6 bases). Trimming removed 5 bases at V and 10 bases at J, with 17 bases between. The CDR3 is made up of 13 amino acids. CDR1 and CDR2 from the germline V gene are SEHNR and FQNEAQ (reference sequence).

V and J are TRBV2 and TRBJ2-2; 10 nucleotides agree with TRBD2. The germline V gene has CDR1 SNHLY and CDR2 FYNNEI. V lost 6 bases and J lost 6; bases outside the gene matches: 7. The CDR3 totals 15 residues. The CDR3 nucleotides are TGTGCCAGCAGGGGACTAGCGAGCGGCGCCGGGGAGCTGTTTTTT. It is translated as CASRGLASGAGELFF.

The chain is built from TRBV10-3 and TRBJ1-2; 8 bases are a match to TRBD1. Per the germline V gene, CDR1 is ENHRY and CDR2 is SYGVKD. The CDR3 extends over 14 amino acids. Trimming cost V 2 bases and J 4 bases; bases outside gene matches: 3. DNA for the CDR3: TGTGCCATCAGTGAGGCGACAGGGGCCTATGGCTACACCTTC. It translates to CAISEATGAYGYTF.

V is TRBV24-1 and J is TRBJ2-1; D remains unclear. The germline CDR1 and CDR2 sequences are KGHDR and SFDVKD. The CDR3 loop spans 11 amino acids. V lost 5 bases and J lost 4, with 2 bases in between. In nucleotides, the CDR3 is TGTGCCACCAGTGCTTACAATGAGCAGTTCTTC. This translates into CATSAYNEQFF.

A remark on this clone: The sample holds other DNA sequences that translate to the same CDR3. J is TRBJ1-1 and V is TRBV12-3 or TRBV12-4; D perhaps matches TRBD1 (5 bases). The CDR3 consists of 13 residues. Trimming left V 3 bases short and J 3 bases short, with 8 bases between. The CDR3 coding sequence is TGTGCCAGCAGTTTTACGGGGGACACTGAAGCTTTCTTT. It is translated as CASSFTGDTEAFF.

The V call is TRBV11-2, the J call TRBJ2-7; 8 bases line up with TRBD1. The CDR3 contains 15 residues. Trimming removed 2 bases from V and 5 bases from J; junction bases left unmatched: 8. Germline V gives CDR1 SGHAT, CDR2 FQNNGV. CDR3 sequence (DNA): TGTGCCAGCAGCTTATGGCAGGGGGCGTTCGACGAGCAGTACTTC. This translates into CASSLWQGAFDEQYF.

The chain links TRBV5-1 to TRBJ1-1; tentatively, D is TRBD1 (6 bases). Germline V gene data show CDR1 as SGHRS and CDR2 as YFSETQ. Trimming left V 3 bases short and J 0 bases short, with 9 bases between. The CDR3 is 14 residues long. The CDR3 spells CASSSQGLNTEAFF. The CDR3 nucleotides are TGCGCCAGCAGCTCACAGGGCCTGAACACTGAAGCTTTCTTT.

The V gene is TRBV20-1, the J gene TRBJ1-1, with D possibly TRBD1 on 5 matching bases. CDR3 length: 14 amino acids. CDR1 is DFQATT and CDR2 is SNEGSKA in the germline V gene (reference sequence). V dropped 3 bases and J dropped 4 bases, with 15 bases sitting between them. The CDR3 spells CSASQGEAVTEAFF. In DNA, the CDR3 is TGCAGTGCTAGTCAAGGGGAGGCTGTCACTGAAGCTTTCTTT.

The gene calls are TRBV14 and TRBJ1-6; D ambiguous. The germline V gene encodes CDR1 SGHDN and CDR2 FVKESK. The CDR3 sequence is 14 residues long. Trimming left V 0 bases short and J 7 bases short, with 7 bases between. The CDR3 nucleotides are TGTGCCAGCAGCCAAGAAGTGCGGAATTCACCCCTCCACTTT. It specifies CASSQEVRNSPLHF.

This chain joins TRBV27 and TRBJ1-2, with a tentative D call TRBD1 (5 bases). Trimming pared 5 bases from V and 1 base from J, leaving 17 bases between. Germline CDR1 reads MNHEY; CDR2 reads SMNVEV (reference sequence). The CDR3 runs to 16 residues. The CDR3 DNA is TGTGCCAGCAGTCCCCAGGGATTCGGGCGTAACTATGGCTACACCTTC. Its protein product is CASSPQGFGRNYGYTF.

The V gene is TRBV10-3, the J gene TRBJ2-1; D remains unclear. Trimming removed 3 bases from V and 0 bases from J, with 3 bases in between. Germline loops: CDR1 ENHRY, CDR2 SYGVKD. There are 13 residues in the CDR3. CDR3: CAISESSYNEQFF. The DNA for the CDR3 is TGTGCCATCAGTGAAAGCTCCTACAATGAGCAGTTCTTC.

This chain links TRBV30 with TRBJ1-5; D is ambiguous. V gave up 2 bases and J gave up 4 bases, with 9 bases separating them. CDR3 length equals 13 residues. CDR1 and CDR2 from the germline V gene are GTSNPN and SVGIG (reference sequence). Here the CDR3 reads CAWSKETNQPQHF. The CDR3, as DNA: TGTGCCTGGAGTAAGGAAACAAATCAGCCCCAGCATTTT.

The rearrangement joins TRBV5-1 to TRBJ1-6, with D possibly matching TRBD1 (5 bases). The CDR3 loop spans 16 amino acids. Germline loops: CDR1 SGHRS, CDR2 YFSETQ. The V end lost 2 bases, the J end lost 5 bases, and 14 bases lay between the germline ends. Written as DNA, the CDR3 is TGCGCCAGCAGCTTTCGACCCCCGGGGGATAATTCACCCCTCCACTTT. Protein: CASSFRPPGDNSPLHF.